These 7 T cell receptor beta chains came from one sample sequenced in a study of shared clonotypes between healthy human individuals. This table comes from immunoSEQ multiplex PCR, and its TCRdb copy is limited to in-frame clones, with some not included. The data contain more than 900,000 clones, around 82% of them singletons. Source material: memory CD4+ T cells from PBMCs. Subset meaning: CD45RA-negative fraction. The origin of the receptors is a man between 18 and 35 years old in good health. Some clones in this sample may be carry-over from other donors' samples.

V gene TRBV11-2 combines with J gene TRBJ2-7; 7 bases line up with TRBD2. V gave up 2 bases and J gave up 2 bases; unmatched junction bases: 9. Per the germline V gene, CDR1 is SGHAT and CDR2 is FQNNGV. The CDR3 has 16 residues. CDR3 in DNA: TGTGCCAGCAGCTTATTTAGGTCTAGCGGACCCTACGAGCAGTACTTC. Protein product: CASSLFRSSGPYEQYF.

This clone showed up many times. The V call is TRBV7-9, the J call TRBJ1-2, with D perhaps matching TRBD1 (6 bases). Germline assignment: CDR1 SEHNR and CDR2 FQNEAQ (reference sequence). The CDR3 is made up of 13 amino acids. The V and J ends lost 1 base and 8 bases respectively, with 11 bases between them. This CDR3 reads CASSLEGGLGYTF. In DNA form, the CDR3 reads TGTGCCAGCAGCTTAGAGGGGGGTTTAGGCTACACCTTC.

The chain links TRBV19 to TRBJ1-1; D remains ambiguous. In germline, CDR1 is LNHDA, CDR2 SQIVND (reference sequence). Trimming left V 10 bases short and J 0 bases short, with 9 bases between. This CDR3 has 12 residues. The CDR3 loop is CATGFMNTEAFF. Written as DNA, the CDR3 is TGTGCCACCGGCTTTATGAACACTGAAGCTTTCTTT.

The genes are TRBV10-1 and TRBJ2-5; 7 bases fit TRBD2. The J call may not be correct, given that the DNA end is closer to TRBJ2-7. This CDR3 is 14 amino acids long. CDR1 and CDR2 (germline): WNHNN, SYGVQD (reference sequence). Written as DNA, the CDR3 is TGCGCCAGCAGCTTGGGGGGGGGCTCCTACGAGCAGTACTTC. Translation: CASSLGGGSYEQYF.

In the case of this clone: This likely reflects a read error, since a far larger clone is one base away. The chain is built from TRBV28 and TRBJ1-4; D remains unclear. Germline V gives CDR1 MDHEN, CDR2 SYDVKM. CDR3 size: 10 residues. CDR3 nucleotide sequence: TGTGTCAGCAAGAATGAAAAACTGTTTTTT. Protein: CVSKNEKLFF.

The chain links TRBV7-9 to TRBJ2-7, with 7 positions matching TRBD1. The CDR3 is made up of 16 amino acids. Germline V gene sequence: CDR1 SEHNR, CDR2 FQNEAQ (reference sequence). The trim removed 0 bases at V and 2 bases at J, leaving 7 bases unmatched. The CDR3 loop is CASSLASGQLTYEQYF. Written as DNA, the CDR3 is TGTGCCAGCAGCTTAGCTTCGGGACAGCTGACCTACGAGCAGTACTTC. The whole variable domain, remainder taken from reference TRBV7-9 and TRBJ2-7, is DTGVSQNPRHKITKRGQNVTFRCDPISEHNRLYWYRQTLGQGPEFLTYFQNEAQLEKSRLLSDRFSAERPKGSFSTLEIQRTEQGDSAMYLCASSLASGQLTYEQYFGPGTRLTVT.

J is TRBJ1-5 and V is TRBV9, with D possibly TRBD1 on 6 matching bases. Deletions cut 4 bases from V and 2 bases from J, with 10 bases between. The CDR3 has 14 residues. Germline-derived CDR1 and CDR2 are SGDLS and YYNGEE. The DNA for the CDR3 is TGTGCCAGCAGCCAGAGGGGGGGCAATCAGCCCCAGCATTTT. Protein sequence: CASSQRGGNQPQHF.